The source of this T cell receptor beta chain is a study of T cell responses to AZD1222 COVID-19 vaccine. Clones were sequenced by immunoSEQ multiplex PCR, and TCRdb holds only the in-frame ones, with some missing. Among under 130,000 clones listed, about 94% were seen once. This TCR came from an adult in good health. The specimen was peripheral blood, collected on day 0 of AZD1222 vaccination.

CDR3 amino acids: CSASLGGRLDTIYF. CDR3 DNA: TGCAGTGCTAGTCTGGGGGGAAGGTTAGACACCATATATTTT. V and J are TRBV20-1 and TRBJ1-3, with a weak D call TRBD1 (5 bases). Germline CDR1 reads DFQATT; CDR2 reads SNEGSKA (reference sequence). This CDR3 region has 14 residues. The V gene lost 3 bases and the J gene lost 8 bases, with 17 bases spanning the gap.